This T cell receptor beta chain was identified during a study of blood T cell repertoires in COVID-19. About the study: Samples came from the United States, Italy and Spain, spanning acute and convalescent COVID-19. Sample material is recorded as cDNA or gDNA derived from T cells, B-cell-depleted T cells, or PBMCs.

In the source study's methods: Amplification with reference gene primers provided the estimates of nucleated cell counts. Using immunoSEQ multiplex PCR, the repertoire was profiled, and TCRdb retains in-frame clones only, with some absent. For V, J and clone size, that table is used; D and trimming come from the DNA. The sample consists of 450,000 to 500,000 clones, over 75% of them appearing once. The TCR originated in a human donor in a cohort sampled during active COVID-19. The sample was peripheral blood.

DNA of the CDR3: TGTGCCAGCACTATATCAAGGGGAAGCGGCTACACCTTC. Translating it yields CASTISRGSGYTF. This chain links TRBV2 with TRBJ1-2, with D possibly matching TRBD1 (5 bases). Trimming took off 7 bases at V and 8 bases at J, with 17 bases between the two ends. CDR1 is SNHLY, CDR2 FYNNEI, per germline. CDR3 size: 13 residues.